This T cell receptor beta chain was sequenced in a study of response to subunit inactivated influenza vaccine. Broader study findings: Authors suggested seasonal influenza vaccinations each recruit few new T cells.

The V gene lost 7 bases and the J gene lost 0 bases, with 12 bases spanning the gap. The CDR3 length is 15 residues. TCRdb passed the RT-PCR reads through MiXCR, listing each CDR3 protein once. The table records more than 200,000 distinct CDR3 sequences, 9% to 15% of them present only once. Details on this clonotype: No antigen is known for it.

The clonotype comes from a man over 45 who received an inactivated influenza vaccine. Specimen: non-naive T cells sorted from PBMCs, collected around 14 days before vaccination. The chain couples TRBV12-3 or TRBV12-4 to TRBJ2-2; D uncertain. The CDR3 sequence: CASTPLRTNTGELFF. The CDR3 DNA sequence: TGTGCCAGCACCCCCTTGCGGACGAACACCGGGGAGCTGTTTTTT.